This TCR beta chain was recorded in a study of blood T cells in healthy people across ages. Findings of the study overall: It was the long-lived donors that had more naive CD4+ cells and higher diversity than aged donors. The study lacked donor CMV status, which possibly confounded expanded clonotype changes.

Turning to this clonotype: What it recognizes is unknown.

The germline V gene encodes CDR1 KGHSH and CDR2 LQKENI. Trimming removed 1 base from V and 8 bases from J, with 9 bases in between. The CDR3 spans 13 residues. A J-beta primer mix and a sample-barcoded 5' primer were used in a second PCR of roughly 7 to 12 cycles. One entry per CDR3 protein results from TCRdb running MiXCR on the 5' RACE reads. The table lists around 580,000 distinct CDR3 sequences, more than 45% of them singletons. The sequenced sample consisted of blood. This rearrangement joins TRBV18 to TRBJ2-1, with unresolved D. This TCR was recovered from an older man in good health. CDR3 protein: CASSPLVGDEQFF. The CDR3 coding sequence is TGTGCCAGCTCACCACTAGTGGGTGATGAGCAGTTCTTC.